Below, 26 T cell receptor beta chains from the same sample are listed, as sequenced in a study of blood T cell repertoires in COVID-19. The method was immunoSEQ multiplex PCR; TCRdb's version includes in-frame clones alone and lacks a portion of them. The sample holds about 140,000 clones, about 86% seen once. The sequenced sample was peripheral blood. The receptors come from an older woman with acute or convalescent COVID-19.

This clone was seen a few times. This sequence joins TRBV11-2 and TRBJ1-6; D gene uncertain. Trimming took 5 bases from V and 11 from J, leaving 13 bases between them. The CDR3 spans 13 residues. In germline, CDR1 is SGHAT, CDR2 FQNNGV. The CDR3 DNA reads as TGTGCCAGCAGCCTCAATACGGGGACACCCCTCCACTTT. Amino acid sequence: CASSLNTGTPLHF. Supplemented by reference TRBV11-2 and TRBJ1-6, the full variable domain reads EAGVAQSPRYKIIEKRQSVAFWCNPISGHATLYWYQQILGQGPKLLIQFQNNGVVDDSQLPKDRFSAERLKGVDSTLKIQPAKLEDSAVYLCASSLNTGTPLHFGNGTRLTVT.

V gene TRBV3-1 (or the pseudogene TRBV3-2) combines with J gene TRBJ2-5; 7 nucleotides align to TRBD1. The germline V gene has CDR1 LGHDT and CDR2 YNNKEL (reference sequence). The CDR3 has 14 amino acids. Trimming cost V 2 bases and J 5 bases; bases outside gene matches: 5. The CDR3 bases are TGTGCCAGCAGCCAACCGGACAGGAGGGAGACCCAGTACTTC. Encoded protein: CASSQPDRRETQYF.

The chain carries TRBV11-2 and TRBJ1-1; D is unclear. Germline V gene lookup returns CDR1 SGHAT and CDR2 FQNNGV. V shed 5 bases and J shed 6 bases, with 19 bases lying between them. The CDR3 is 15 residues long. The DNA for the CDR3 is TGTGCCAGCAGCGGGTCCGGGTCGCAACGGGCTGAAGCTTTCTTT. Protein product: CASSGSGSQRAEAFF.

This clone occurred a few times. The chain is built from TRBV6-1 and TRBJ1-2; TRBD1 matches 7 bases. From germline, CDR1 is MNHNS and CDR2 SASEGT. The junction had 4 bases not matched to a gene; V was cut back by 2 bases and J by 4 bases. CDR3 length: 14 amino acids. The DNA for the CDR3 is TGTGCCAGCAGTGAATTGGACAGGCTCTATGGCTACACCTTC. Its protein product is CASSELDRLYGYTF.

The chain uses TRBV7-2 and TRBJ1-2; a weak D match, TRBD1 (5 bases). This CDR3 comprises 16 residues. Trimming cost V 5 bases and J 4 bases, with 20 bases left between them. CDR1 is SGHTA, CDR2 FQGNSA, per germline. The CDR3 DNA follows: TGTGCCAGCAGCCCGGGGACTCAGATCGTCTTCTATGGCTACACCTTC. Translated: CASSPGTQIVFYGYTF.

Written as DNA, the CDR3 is TGTGCCAGCAGGCCGGGACAGCGCACAGATACGCAGTATTTT. As protein: CASRPGQRTDTQYF. The V call is TRBV2, the J call TRBJ2-3; 7 bases align to TRBD1. The V gene's germline CDR1 is SNHLY and CDR2 FYNNEI. The V and J ends lost 6 bases and 1 base, in that order; junction bases with no gene match: 4. This CDR3 has 14 amino acids.

The chain couples TRBV6-4 to TRBJ2-2; maybe TRBD1 (7 bases). V lost 0 bases to trimming and J lost 5 bases, with 19 bases between them. Germline V lookup: CDR1 MRHNA, CDR2 SNTAGT. This CDR3 spans 18 amino acids. As DNA, the CDR3 is TGTGCCAGCAGTGACTCGTCAGGGGGGCCCCTCGGGACCGGGGAGCTGTTTTTT. Translation: CASSDSSGGPLGTGELFF.

The V gene is TRBV30, the J gene TRBJ2-3; D possibly corresponds to TRBD1 (5 bases). The germline V gene encodes CDR1 GTSNPN and CDR2 SVGIG (reference sequence). This CDR3 is 12 amino acids long. The V gene lost 2 bases and the J gene lost 4 bases, with 7 bases spanning the gap. The CDR3 loop reads CAWSTGADTQYF. The CDR3 nucleotides read TGTGCCTGGAGTACAGGAGCAGATACGCAGTATTTT.

This clone showed up just once. The chain couples TRBV6-4 to TRBJ2-1; 14 bases are shared with TRBD2. The J segment lost 4 bases and the V segment lost 4 bases, leaving 0 bases of the junction unmatched. CDR1 is MRHNA, CDR2 SNTAGT, per germline. This CDR3 is built from 15 residues. CDR3 region: CASSGTSGGYNEQFF. DNA for the CDR3: TGTGCCAGCAGTGGGACTAGCGGGGGGTACAATGAGCAGTTCTTC.

The chain's CDR3 is CAISESSGGALDTQYF. CDR3 nucleotide sequence: TGTGCCATCAGTGAGTCGTCCGGGGGGGCTTTAGATACGCAGTATTTT. The chain uses TRBV10-3 and TRBJ2-3; 8 bases line up with TRBD2. Germline assignment: CDR1 ENHRY and CDR2 SYGVKD. The CDR3 has 16 residues. J lost 5 bases, V lost 0 bases, and 7 bases had no gene match.

This clone came up a few times. This sequence joins TRBV27 and TRBJ2-2; perhaps TRBD1 as D (6 bases). Between the trimmed V and J ends, which lost 2 bases and 4 bases, there was a span of 11 bases. The CDR3 is 15 residues long. Looked up from germline, CDR1 is MNHEY and CDR2 is SMNVEV (reference sequence). CDR3 coding DNA: TGTGCCAGCAGTTTAGAGGGGGTAACCACCGGGGAGCTGTTTTTT. It is translated as CASSLEGVTTGELFF.

The chain recombines TRBV6-2 or TRBV6-3 with TRBJ2-3; D gene ambiguous. Per germline, CDR1 MNHEY and CDR2 SVGEGT. V shed 4 bases and J shed 5 bases, with 13 bases lying between them. The CDR3 covers 14 residues. The CDR3 DNA follows: TGTGCCAGCAGTTTTATCCCGGGTGGAGATACGCAGTATTTT. It yields the protein CASSFIPGGDTQYF.

V and J are TRBV6-5 and TRBJ1-1, with 9 bases aligning to TRBD1. The ends lost 1 base at V and 1 base at J; junction bases unmatched: 1. The germline V gene has CDR1 MNHEY and CDR2 SVGAGI. The CDR3 extends over 15 amino acids. The CDR3 DNA sequence: TGTGCCAGCAGTTACTGGACAGGGGCGAACACTGAAGCTTTCTTT. Protein sequence: CASSYWTGANTEAFF.

The chain carries TRBV4-1 and TRBJ2-1; no clear D gene. Germline loops: CDR1 MGHRA, CDR2 YSYEKL. The V gene lost 1 base and the J gene lost 0 bases, with 7 bases spanning the gap. The CDR3 is made up of 15 amino acids. In nucleotides, the CDR3 is TGCGCCAGCAGCCAAGGGAGCAGCTCCTACAATGAGCAGTTCTTC. As protein: CASSQGSSSYNEQFF.

This chain joins TRBV11-2 and TRBJ1-3; TRBD1 is a possible D gene (6 bases). Germline lookup yields CDR1 SGHAT and CDR2 FQNNGV. Between the trimmed V and J ends, which lost 1 base and 9 bases, there was a span of 16 bases. CDR3 length: 15 amino acids. CDR3 loop: CASSLVHTGIATIYF. The CDR3 DNA sequence: TGTGCCAGCAGCTTAGTTCATACAGGGATCGCCACCATATATTTT.

This chain's CDR3 is CARSWIAGTEHSNQPQHF. CDR3 nucleotides: TGTGCCAGAAGCTGGATAGCCGGGACAGAGCATAGCAATCAGCCCCAGCATTTT. The V and J genes are TRBV5-3 and TRBJ1-5, with 7 nucleotides matching TRBD1. TRBV5-3 is classed as an ORF, of uncertain function. The junction had 12 bases not matched to a gene; V was cut back by 3 bases and J by 0 bases. The CDR3 consists of 18 residues.

The CDR3 loop is CASSRQIQETQYF. The CDR3 region has the DNA TGTGCCAGCAGCCGACAGATCCAAGAGACCCAGTACTTC. This sequence joins TRBV7-2 and TRBJ2-5; TRBD1 is a possible D gene (5 bases). The CDR3 contains 13 residues. Germline CDR1 reads SGHTA; CDR2 reads FQGNSA. Trimming pared 5 bases from V and 1 base from J, leaving 8 bases between.

The chain carries TRBV29-1 and TRBJ1-5, with TRBD1 identical over 10 bases. Losses at the gene ends were 0 bases for V and 2 bases for J; bases not matched to a gene: 22. The CDR3 covers 22 residues. CDR1 and CDR2 (germline): SQVTM, ANQGSEA. The CDR3 loop is CSVEDWVVLGRTGGKGNQPQHF. CDR3 nucleotide sequence: TGCAGCGTTGAAGATTGGGTTGTGTTGGGTAGGACAGGGGGAAAAGGCAATCAGCCCCAGCATTTT.

The rearrangement joins TRBV27 to TRBJ2-7, with no clear D. Germline V gene sequence: CDR1 MNHEY, CDR2 SMNVEV (reference sequence). The CDR3 sequence is 11 residues long. The ends were cut back, 2 bases at V and 5 bases at J, with 4 bases in the middle. CDR3 sequence (DNA): TGTGCCAGCAGTTTACGGGACGAGCAGTACTTC. The encoded protein is CASSLRDEQYF.

The chain uses TRBV7-9 and TRBJ1-1, with D possibly TRBD1 on 5 matching bases. The germline V gene encodes CDR1 SEHNR and CDR2 FQNEAQ (reference sequence). The CDR3 is made up of 13 amino acids. The germline V and J ends were trimmed by 1 base and 6 bases, with 9 bases remaining between them. CDR3 DNA: TGTGCCAGCAGCTTAGATTCGGGGGCTGAAGCTTTCTTT. Translating it yields CASSLDSGAEAFF. Full variable domain (rest looked up from reference TRBV7-9 and TRBJ1-1): DTGVSQNPRHKITKRGQNVTFRCDPISEHNRLYWYRQTLGQGPEFLTYFQNEAQLEKSRLLSDRFSAERPKGSFSTLEIQRTEQGDSAMYLCASSLDSGAEAFFGQGTRLTVV.

This clone was recorded only once. The chain links TRBV19 to TRBJ2-7, with D perhaps TRBD1 (6 bases). Deletions cut 3 bases from V and 2 bases from J, with 8 bases between. Germline V gene sequence: CDR1 LNHDA, CDR2 SQIVND (reference sequence). This CDR3 region has 13 residues. The CDR3: CASSIGGAYEQYF. CDR3 nucleotides: TGTGCCAGTAGTATTGGGGGCGCCTACGAGCAGTACTTC. Drawing the rest from reference TRBV19 and TRBJ2-7, the complete variable domain is DGGITQSPKYLFRKEGQNVTLSCEQNLNHDAMYWYRQDPGQGLRLIYYSQIVNDFQKGDIAEGYSVSREKKESFPLTVTSAQKNPTAFYLCASSIGGAYEQYFGPGTRLTVT.

The J gene is TRBJ2-6, the V gene TRBV4-3; TRBD1 might be the D (5 bases). In germline, CDR1 is LGHNA, CDR2 YSLEER. The CDR3 is 14 amino acids. V lost 4 bases to trimming and J lost 4 bases, with 8 bases between them. The CDR3 DNA follows: TGCGCCAGCAGCCCAGGGTACGGGGCCAACGTCCTGACTTTC. Translation gives CASSPGYGANVLTF.

The V and J genes are TRBV12-3 or TRBV12-4 and TRBJ2-7; 7 nucleotides align to TRBD1. V shed 4 bases, J shed 6 bases, and the junction held 6 bases outside the gene matches. CDR3 size: 13 residues. The DNA for the CDR3 is TGTGCCAGCAGTTCCCAACAGGGGATCGAGCAGTACTTC. Its translation is CASSSQQGIEQYF.

The J gene is TRBJ2-7, the V gene TRBV19; 11 bases align to TRBD2. Germline V gene sequence: CDR1 LNHDA, CDR2 SQIVND (reference sequence). With V trimmed by 4 bases and J by 4 bases, 9 bases remained unmatched. The CDR3 sequence is 16 residues long. Here the CDR3 DNA reads TGTGCCAGTAGTAAACTCGGGACTAGCGGAAGGTACGAGCAGTACTTC. Amino acids: CASSKLGTSGRYEQYF.

This clone has more than one count but fewer than ten. The CDR3 is CASSLSGGATEAFF. CDR3 sequence (DNA): TGTGCCAGCAGCTTAAGCGGCGGTGCGACTGAAGCTTTCTTT. This chain links TRBV7-3 with TRBJ1-1; D unresolved. Germline-derived CDR1 and CDR2 are SGHTA and FQGTGA. The V end lost 1 base, the J end lost 5 bases, and 11 bases lay between the germline ends. This CDR3 contains 14 residues.

This clone was recorded a few times. The chain employs TRBV19 and TRBJ1-1; D is unresolved. This CDR3 is 13 amino acids long. Trimming pared 3 bases from V and 2 bases from J, leaving 7 bases between. Germline CDR1 and CDR2: LNHDA and SQIVND (reference sequence). The CDR3 DNA reads as TGTGCCAGTAGTATGATCAGTAACACTGAAGCTTTCTTT. Protein product: CASSMISNTEAFF.